The 19 T cell receptor beta chains in this list originate from one sample, sequenced in a study of T-cell memory formation after mild COVID-19. TCRdb ran MiXCR on the 5' RACE reads and lists one entry per CDR3 protein. In the table there are about 260,000 distinct CDR3 sequences, over 15% of which are singletons. Material for sequencing was PBMCs or a T cell subset sorted from them (not recorded which). The receptors were gathered from a young man who had mild COVID-19 (a few samples of this study predate the infection). Cell type and time point are not known.

The chain employs TRBV5-1 and TRBJ2-1, with TRBD2 identical over 9 bases. V dropped 1 base and J dropped 7; count of bases not matched to a gene: 3. Per the germline V gene, CDR1 is SGHRS and CDR2 is YFSETQ. The CDR3 is 14 residues long. The CDR3 spells CASSLRGGANEQFF. In nucleotides, the CDR3 is TGCGCCAGCAGCTTGCGCGGGGGGGCTAATGAGCAGTTCTTC.

This clonotype was observed a handful of times. The rearrangement links TRBV9 to TRBJ1-1; possible D gene TRBD1, 6 bases. Germline assignment: CDR1 SGDLS and CDR2 YYNGEE. The germline V and J ends were trimmed by 7 bases and 4 bases, with 17 bases remaining between them. The CDR3 covers 14 residues. The CDR3 region is CASAWGALGTEAFF. CDR3 nucleotides: TGTGCCAGCGCCTGGGGGGCCCTTGGCACTGAAGCTTTCTTT. Full variable domain (rest looked up from reference TRBV9 and TRBJ1-1): DSGVTQTPKHLITATGQRVTLRCSPRSGDLSVYWYQQSLDQGLQFLIQYYNGEERAKGNILERFSAQQFPDLHSELNLSSLELGDSALYFCASAWGALGTEAFFGQGTRLTVV.

The chain carries TRBV6-2 or TRBV6-3 and TRBJ2-1, with a weak D call TRBD2 (6 bases). This CDR3 is 13 amino acids long. CDR1 and CDR2 (germline): MNHEY, SVGEGT. Trimming took 0 bases from V and 12 from J, leaving 12 bases between them. As DNA, the CDR3 is TGTGCCAGCAGTTACTCGGGGACTTTTTCGCAGTTCTTC. Translating it yields CASSYSGTFSQFF.

This sequence joins TRBV28 and TRBJ2-7; D uncertain. CDR1 is MDHEN, CDR2 SYDVKM, per germline. The CDR3 covers 12 residues. Trimming stripped 8 bases from V and 3 bases from J, with 11 bases between. The CDR3 region has the DNA TGTGCCAGCGGTGGGCACCACTACGAGCAGTACGTC. As protein: CASGGHHYEQYV.

The chain employs TRBV7-6 and TRBJ1-5, with 8 bases aligning to TRBD1. V was clipped by 5 bases and J by 9 bases; unmatched bases: 9. The CDR3 extends over 14 amino acids. Germline V gives CDR1 SGHVS, CDR2 FNYEAQ. This CDR3 reads CASSRSGQDGPQHF. The CDR3 DNA is TGTGCCAGCAGCAGATCGGGACAGGACGGGCCCCAGCATTTT.

In its sample, this clonotype was seen a few times. The CDR3 region has the DNA TGTGCCAGCAGCCAAGACAGGGGGCTCTTGTATGGCTACACCTTC. Translation gives CASSQDRGLLYGYTF. The chain employs TRBV3-1 and TRBJ1-2, with TRBD1 matching over 8 bases. Germline V gene data show CDR1 as LGHDT and CDR2 as YNNKEL (reference sequence). V dropped 0 bases and J dropped 5; count of bases not matched to a gene: 5. This CDR3 has 15 residues.

This rearrangement joins TRBV4-2 to TRBJ2-1; 8 bases are a match to TRBD1. The CDR3 has 15 residues. Trimming removed 5 bases from V and 9 bases from J; junction bases left unmatched: 12. From germline, CDR1 is LGHNA and CDR2 YNFKEQ. CDR3 sequence reads: CASSADRGARIEQFF. CDR3 nucleotide sequence: TGTGCCAGCAGCGCCGACAGGGGAGCGCGTATTGAGCAGTTCTTC.

This clonotype was seen more than once but under ten times. The chain is built from TRBV30 and TRBJ1-3; D ambiguous. Trimming left V 2 bases short and J 0 bases short, with 5 bases between. There are 13 residues in the CDR3. Germline CDR1 reads GTSNPN; CDR2 reads SVGIG (reference sequence). The CDR3 nucleotides are TGTGCCTGGAGTACCGGCTCTGGAAACACCATATATTTT. Its translation: CAWSTGSGNTIYF.

On this clonotype itself: One end of the junction varies from germline; a read error may be responsible. The chain carries TRBV5-1 and TRBJ2-5; D ambiguous. CDR1 is SGHRS and CDR2 is YFSETQ in the germline V gene. The CDR3 has 12 residues. CDR3 amino acids: CDSSQDQSTQYF. CDR3 sequence (DNA): TGCGACAGCAGCCAGGACCAGAGCACCCAGTACTTC. Looking up the rest from reference TRBV5-1 and TRBJ2-5 gives the full variable domain: KAGVTQTPRYLIKTRGQQVTLSCSPISGHRSVSWYQQTPGQGLQFLFEYFSETQRNKGNFPGRFSGRQFSNSRSEMNVSTLELGDSALYLCDSSQDQSTQYFGPGTRLLVL.

This clonotype was counted only a few times. The rearrangement links TRBV11-2 to TRBJ1-1, with D unclear. The CDR3 consists of 15 residues. V lost 4 bases, J lost 4 bases, and 16 bases lay in between. Germline CDR1 is SGHAT and CDR2 is FQNNGV. The CDR3 nucleotides read TGTGCCAGCAGCTCCCCCCGATACAGTCGCACTGAAGCTTTCTTT. Translated, it gives CASSSPRYSRTEAFF.

This chain joins TRBV5-6 and TRBJ2-1, with D possibly TRBD2 on 5 matching bases. This CDR3 has 15 residues. The germline V and J ends were trimmed by 0 bases and 9 bases, with 16 bases remaining between them. CDR1 and CDR2 from the germline V gene are SGHDT and YYEEEE. This CDR3 reads CASSLESGYKVEQFF. The CDR3 nucleotides are TGTGCCAGCAGCTTGGAATCGGGGTATAAGGTTGAGCAGTTCTTC.

V and J are TRBV6-4 and TRBJ1-2, with D hard to call. There are 13 residues in the CDR3. Germline V gene sequence: CDR1 MRHNA, CDR2 SNTAGT. Trimming took off 1 base at V and 4 bases at J, with 7 bases between the two ends. The CDR3 nucleotides read TGTGCCAGCAGTGACTACAGTCTCTATGGCTACACCTTC. Amino acids: CASSDYSLYGYTF.

The chain couples TRBV20-1 to TRBJ2-2; 10 positions agree with TRBD2. J was trimmed by 4 bases and V by 3 bases; bases with no gene match: 5. The V gene's germline CDR1 is DFQATT and CDR2 SNEGSKA (reference sequence). CDR3 length: 15 residues. DNA of the CDR3: TGCAGTGCTAGCAAGCGGGGGGGGCGCACCGGGGAGCTGTTTTTT. This gives the protein CSASKRGGRTGELFF.

This clonotype was detected only a few times. V is TRBV20-1 and J is TRBJ2-2; D may be TRBD1 (5 bases). Germline V lookup: CDR1 DFQATT, CDR2 SNEGSKA (reference sequence). The germline V and J ends were trimmed by 1 base and 4 bases, with 10 bases remaining between them. CDR3 length equals 14 residues. CDR3: CSARGQGSTGELFF. DNA for the CDR3: TGCAGTGCTAGAGGTCAGGGCTCCACCGGGGAGCTGTTTTTT.

This clonotype occurred a few times. V usage is TRBV6-4 and J usage is TRBJ2-7; D is possibly TRBD2 (5 bases). The V end was cut by 0 bases, the J end by 4 bases, with 7 bases between. CDR1 and CDR2 from the germline V gene are MRHNA and SNTAGT. The CDR3 is 13 residues long. CDR3 nucleotide sequence: TGTGCCAGCAGTGACTCTGGGAGTTACGAGCAGTACGTC. Amino acids: CASSDSGSYEQYV.

This clonotype showed up just a few times. The chain links TRBV4-1 to TRBJ1-2; 8 nucleotides match TRBD1. This CDR3 has 17 amino acids. Germline assignment: CDR1 MGHRA and CDR2 YSYEKL. After removal of 1 base from V and 6 bases from J, the junction contained 13 bases not matched to a gene. For the CDR3, the DNA is TGCGCCAGCAGCCAAGTGGACCGCAGGGGGCGCATACATGGCTACACCTTC. Its protein is CASSQVDRRGRIHGYTF.

The gene calls are TRBV6-5 and TRBJ1-3, with unresolved D. Between the trimmed V and J ends, which lost 9 bases and 2 bases, there was a span of 11 bases. CDR1 and CDR2 from the germline V gene are MNHEY and SVGAGI. This CDR3 spans 13 amino acids. The CDR3 nucleotides are TGTGCCAGTCATTGGGCAGCTGGAAACACCATATATTTT. Amino acids: CASHWAAGNTIYF.

This clonotype was recorded a few times. The V and J genes are TRBV4-3 and TRBJ1-5; D is unresolved. The CDR3 length is 14 residues. Between the trimmed V and J ends, which lost 4 bases and 4 bases, there was a span of 11 bases. CDR1 is LGHNA and CDR2 is YSLEER in the germline V gene. CDR3 residues: CASSRERTNQPQHF. The CDR3 nucleotides read TGCGCCAGCAGCCGAGAGCGGACTAATCAGCCCCAGCATTTT.

In its sample, this clonotype was seen a few times. The chain carries TRBV10-3 and TRBJ1-2; 7 positions match TRBD1. Germline V lookup: CDR1 ENHRY, CDR2 SYGVKD. The V segment lost 10 bases and the J segment 4 bases; nucleotides outside the gene matches: 12. The CDR3 extends over 14 amino acids. The CDR3 loop is CATQSNRGGYGYTF. The CDR3 nucleotides are TGTGCCACTCAGTCAAACAGGGGTGGCTATGGCTACACCTTC.